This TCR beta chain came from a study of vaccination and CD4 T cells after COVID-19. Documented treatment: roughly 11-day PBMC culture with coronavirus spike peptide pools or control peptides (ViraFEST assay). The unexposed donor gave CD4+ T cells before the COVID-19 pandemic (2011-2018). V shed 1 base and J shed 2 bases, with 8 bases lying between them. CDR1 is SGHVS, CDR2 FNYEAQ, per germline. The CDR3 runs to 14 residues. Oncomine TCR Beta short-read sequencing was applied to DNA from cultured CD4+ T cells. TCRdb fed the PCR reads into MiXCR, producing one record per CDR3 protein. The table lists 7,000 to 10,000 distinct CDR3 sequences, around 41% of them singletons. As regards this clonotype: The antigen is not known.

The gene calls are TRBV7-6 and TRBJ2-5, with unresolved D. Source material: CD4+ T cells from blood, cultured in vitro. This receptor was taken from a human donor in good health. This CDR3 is CASSLVGGQETQYF. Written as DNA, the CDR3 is TGTGCCAGCAGCTTAGTAGGCGGACAAGAGACCCAGTACTTC.